This T cell receptor beta chain was sequenced during a study of T cell responses to AZD1222 COVID-19 vaccine. Findings and limits, study-wide: As reported, nearly half of all spike-specific TCRs target variant regions that are unmutated. Clonal diversity may have been underestimated in mostly white British donors.

Concerning this clone itself: Its antigen is unidentified.

The assay was immunoSEQ multiplex PCR, and TCRdb's table has in-frame clones only and misses some. This table holds tens of thousands of clones, around 82% found once. This CDR3 comprises 13 residues. Trimming pared 5 bases from V and 6 bases from J, leaving 11 bases between. CDR1 is LNHDA, CDR2 SQIVND, per germline (reference sequence). Sequenced here: peripheral blood, sampled 28 days after the second AZD1222 dose. This chain uses TRBV19 with TRBJ1-3; no firm D call. The source of this sequence is an adult who received the AZD1222 COVID-19 vaccine. The CDR3 spells CASSLTGLNTIYF. CDR3 coding DNA: TGTGCCAGTAGTCTTACCGGGTTAAACACCATATATTTT.